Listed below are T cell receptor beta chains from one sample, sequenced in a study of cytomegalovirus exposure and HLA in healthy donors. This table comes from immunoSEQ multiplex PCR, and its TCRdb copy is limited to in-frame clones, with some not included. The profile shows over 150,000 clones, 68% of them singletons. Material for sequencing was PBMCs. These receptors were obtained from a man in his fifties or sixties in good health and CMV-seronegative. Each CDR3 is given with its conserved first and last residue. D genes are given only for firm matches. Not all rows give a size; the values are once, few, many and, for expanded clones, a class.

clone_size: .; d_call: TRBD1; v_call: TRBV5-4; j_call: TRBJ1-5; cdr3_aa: CASSPFVTGGSNQPQHF; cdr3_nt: TGTGCCAGCAGCCCATTTGTTACAGGGGGCAGCAATCAGCCCCAGCATTTT
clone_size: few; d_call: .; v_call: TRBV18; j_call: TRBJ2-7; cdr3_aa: CASSLPRRLGSYEQYF; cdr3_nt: TGTGCCAGCTCACTGCCCAGGCGCCTTGGATCTTACGAGCAGTACTTC
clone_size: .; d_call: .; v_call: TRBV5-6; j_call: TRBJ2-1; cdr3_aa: CASSLRGGEQFF; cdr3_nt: TGTGCCAGCAGCTTGAGGGGAGGTGAGCAGTTCTTC
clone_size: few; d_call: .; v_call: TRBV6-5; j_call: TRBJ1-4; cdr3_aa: CASSYSPGNWGEKLFF; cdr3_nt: TGTGCCAGCAGTTACTCCCCGGGGAACTGGGGTGAAAAACTGTTTTTT
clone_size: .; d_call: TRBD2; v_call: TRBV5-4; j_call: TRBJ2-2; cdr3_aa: CASSLPGEGTGELFF; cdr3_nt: TGTGCCAGCAGCTTACCGGGGGAGGGGACCGGGGAGCTGTTTTTT
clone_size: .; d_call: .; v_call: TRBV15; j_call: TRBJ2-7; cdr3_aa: CATSRDPGQGFSEQYF; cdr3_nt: TGTGCCACCAGCAGAGATCCGGGGCAGGGGTTCTCCGAGCAGTACTTC
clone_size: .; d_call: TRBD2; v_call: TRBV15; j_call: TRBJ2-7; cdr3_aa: CATSRDASGGYEQYF; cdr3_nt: TGTGCCACCAGCAGAGACGCTAGCGGGGGCTACGAGCAGTACTTC
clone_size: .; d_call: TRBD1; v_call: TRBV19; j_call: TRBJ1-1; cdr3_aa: CASSSYRGRNTEAFF; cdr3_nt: TGTGCCAGTAGTTCTTACAGGGGGCGGAACACTGAAGCTTTCTTT
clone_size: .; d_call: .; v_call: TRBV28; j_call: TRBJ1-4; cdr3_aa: CASSAPQGRNEKLFF; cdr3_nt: TGTGCCAGCAGCGCACCTCAGGGTAGGAATGAAAAACTGTTTTTT
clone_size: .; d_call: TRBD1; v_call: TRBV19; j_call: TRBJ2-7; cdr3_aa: CASSIRDRGIYEQYF; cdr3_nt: TGTGCCAGTAGTATCCGAGACAGGGGTATCTACGAGCAGTACTTC
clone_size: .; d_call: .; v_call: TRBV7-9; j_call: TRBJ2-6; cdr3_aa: CASSVQGTGANVLTF; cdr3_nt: TGTGCCAGCAGCGTACAGGGCACCGGGGCCAACGTCCTGACTTTC
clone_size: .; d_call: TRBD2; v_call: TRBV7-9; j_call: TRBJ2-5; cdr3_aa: CASSSTSGVETQYF; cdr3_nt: TGTGCCAGCAGCTCGACTAGCGGGGTCGAGACCCAGTACTTC
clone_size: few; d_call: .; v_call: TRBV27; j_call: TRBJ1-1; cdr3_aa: CASSLRGGNTEAFF; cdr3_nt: TGTGCCAGCAGTTTAAGGGGGGGGAACACTGAAGCTTTCTTT
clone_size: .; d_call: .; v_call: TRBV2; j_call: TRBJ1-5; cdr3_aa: CASRSQVSNQPQHF; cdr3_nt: TGTGCCAGCAGGTCACAGGTTAGCAATCAGCCCCAGCATTTT
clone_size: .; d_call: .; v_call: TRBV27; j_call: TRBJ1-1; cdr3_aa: CASSPFLDRRTEAFF; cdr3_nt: TGTGCCAGCAGTCCCTTCTTAGACAGGAGGACTGAAGCTTTCTTT
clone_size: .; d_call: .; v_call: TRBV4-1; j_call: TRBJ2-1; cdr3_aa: CASSPWGRSSYNEQFF; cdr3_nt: TGCGCCAGCAGCCCTTGGGGGCGGTCCTCCTACAATGAGCAGTTCTTC
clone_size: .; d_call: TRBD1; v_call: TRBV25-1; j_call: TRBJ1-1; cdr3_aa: CASSGQGNTEAFF; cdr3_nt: TGTGCCAGCAGCGGACAGGGGAACACTGAAGCTTTCTTT
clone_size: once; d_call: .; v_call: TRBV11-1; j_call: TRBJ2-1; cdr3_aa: CASSLEQSIADEQFF; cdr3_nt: TGTGCCAGCAGCTTAGAACAGTCTATAGCGGATGAGCAGTTCTTC
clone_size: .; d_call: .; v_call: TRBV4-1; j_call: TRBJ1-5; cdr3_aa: CASSQEVLRQTGRGNQPQHF; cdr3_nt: TGCGCCAGCAGCCAAGAGGTCCTGCGGCAGACAGGACGGGGCAATCAGCCCCAGCATTTT
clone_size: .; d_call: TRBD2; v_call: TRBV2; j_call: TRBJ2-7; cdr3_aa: CASSEIGTSGTYEQYF; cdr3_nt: TGTGCCAGCAGTGAAATCGGGACTAGCGGGACCTACGAGCAGTACTTC
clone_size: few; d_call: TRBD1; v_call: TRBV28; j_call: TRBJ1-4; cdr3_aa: CASSSPGGSNEKLFF; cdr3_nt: TGTGCCAGCAGTTCACCAGGGGGCTCTAATGAAAAACTGTTTTTT
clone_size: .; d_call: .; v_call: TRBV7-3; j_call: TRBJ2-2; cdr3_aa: CASSPTRRPNTGELFF; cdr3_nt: TGTGCCAGCAGCCCCACTAGGAGGCCTAACACCGGGGAGCTGTTTTTT
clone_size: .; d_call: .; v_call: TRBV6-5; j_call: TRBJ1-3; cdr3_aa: CASSYSQKFSGNTIYF; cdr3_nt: TGTGCCAGCAGTTACTCGCAGAAGTTCTCTGGAAACACCATATATTTT
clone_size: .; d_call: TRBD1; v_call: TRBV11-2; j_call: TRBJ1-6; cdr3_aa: CASSGQELFTSPLHF; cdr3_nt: TGTGCCAGCAGCGGACAGGAGCTCTTCACTTCACCCCTCCACTTT
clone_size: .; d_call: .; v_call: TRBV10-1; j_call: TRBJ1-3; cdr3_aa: CASSDRASGNTIYF; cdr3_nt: TGCGCCAGCAGTGACAGGGCCTCTGGAAACACCATATATTTT
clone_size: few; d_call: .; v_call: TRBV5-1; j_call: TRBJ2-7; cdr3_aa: CASSLLGGAPYEQYF; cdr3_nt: TGCGCCAGCAGTTTGCTCGGGGGAGCACCCTACGAGCAGTACTTC
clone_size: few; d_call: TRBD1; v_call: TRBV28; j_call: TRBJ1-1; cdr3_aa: CASSSSEGASTEAFF; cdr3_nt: TGTGCCAGCAGCTCGTCCGAGGGGGCAAGTACTGAAGCTTTCTTT
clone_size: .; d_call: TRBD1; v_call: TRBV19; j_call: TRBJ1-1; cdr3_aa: CASSDRVNTEAFF; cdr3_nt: TGTGCCAGTAGTGACAGGGTGAACACTGAAGCTTTCTTT
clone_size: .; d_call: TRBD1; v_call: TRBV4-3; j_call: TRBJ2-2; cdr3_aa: CASRDRGNTGELFF; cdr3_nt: TGCGCCAGCCGGGACAGGGGGAACACCGGGGAGCTGTTTTTT
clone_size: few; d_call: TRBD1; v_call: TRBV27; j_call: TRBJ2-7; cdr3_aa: CASRNDRGLDEQYF; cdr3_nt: TGTGCCAGCAGAAATGACAGGGGGCTTGACGAGCAGTACTTC
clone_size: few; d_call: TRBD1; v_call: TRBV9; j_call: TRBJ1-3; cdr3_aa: CASSSGQTSGNTIYF; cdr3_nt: TGTGCCAGCAGCTCGGGACAGACATCTGGAAACACCATATATTTT
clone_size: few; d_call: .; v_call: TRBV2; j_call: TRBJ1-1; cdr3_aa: CASSTPDRNTEAFF; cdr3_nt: TGTGCCAGCAGTACCCCCGACAGGAACACTGAAGCTTTCTTT
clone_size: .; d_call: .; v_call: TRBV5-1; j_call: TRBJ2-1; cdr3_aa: CASSLVGDNEQFF; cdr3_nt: TGCGCCAGCAGCTTGGTCGGGGACAATGAGCAGTTCTTC
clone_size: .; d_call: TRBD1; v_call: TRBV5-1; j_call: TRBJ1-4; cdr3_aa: CASSKDREVEKLFF; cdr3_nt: TGCGCCAGCAGCAAGGACAGGGAGGTGGAAAAACTGTTTTTT
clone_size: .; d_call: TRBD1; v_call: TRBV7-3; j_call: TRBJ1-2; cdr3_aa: CASSPGDRGDYGYTF; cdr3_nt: TGTGCCAGCAGCCCCGGGGACAGGGGGGACTATGGCTACACCTTC
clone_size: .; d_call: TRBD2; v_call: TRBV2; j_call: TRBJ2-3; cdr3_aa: CATPGGESSTDTQYF; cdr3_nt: TGTGCCACCCCGGGGGGAGAATCTAGCACAGATACGCAGTATTTT
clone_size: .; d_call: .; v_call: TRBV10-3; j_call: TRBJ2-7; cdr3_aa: CAISDPRDNYEQYF; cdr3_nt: TGTGCCATCAGTGACCCCCGGGACAACTACGAGCAGTACTTC
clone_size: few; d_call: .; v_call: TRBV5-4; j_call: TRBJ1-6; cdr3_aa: CASSLAKESSYNSPLHF; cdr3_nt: TGTGCCAGCAGCTTGGCCAAAGAGAGCTCCTATAATTCACCCCTCCACTTT
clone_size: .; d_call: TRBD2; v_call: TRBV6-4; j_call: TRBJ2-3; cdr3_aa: CASSDPSFSGGRTDTQYF; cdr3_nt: TGTGCCAGCAGTGACCCAAGCTTTAGCGGGGGAAGAACAGATACGCAGTATTTT
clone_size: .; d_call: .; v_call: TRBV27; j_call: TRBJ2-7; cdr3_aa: CASSLGGVEGEQYF; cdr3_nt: TGTGCCAGCAGTTTAGGCGGGGTAGAGGGCGAGCAGTACTTC
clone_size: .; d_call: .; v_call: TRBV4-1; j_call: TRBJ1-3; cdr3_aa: CASSQAGSGNTIYF; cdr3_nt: TGCGCCAGCAGCCAAGCGGGCTCTGGAAACACCATATATTTT
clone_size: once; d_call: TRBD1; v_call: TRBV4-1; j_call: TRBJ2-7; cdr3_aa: CASSQPGQGSYEQYF; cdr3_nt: TGCGCCAGCAGCCAACCGGGACAGGGGTCCTACGAGCAGTACTTC
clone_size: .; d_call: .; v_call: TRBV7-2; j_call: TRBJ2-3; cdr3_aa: CASSPSTLSTDTQYF; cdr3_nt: TGTGCCAGCAGCCCCTCGACTTTGAGCACAGATACGCAGTATTTT
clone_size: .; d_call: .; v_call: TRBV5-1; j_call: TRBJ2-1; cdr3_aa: CASSLTAGLNNEQFF; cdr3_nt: TGCGCCAGCAGCTTGACGGCAGGATTAAACAATGAGCAGTTCTTC
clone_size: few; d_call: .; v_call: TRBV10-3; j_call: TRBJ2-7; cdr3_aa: CAISESGGNRYF; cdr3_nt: TGTGCCATCAGTGAGTCAGGAGGGAACAGGTACTTC
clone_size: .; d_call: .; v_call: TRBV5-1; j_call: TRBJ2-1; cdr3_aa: CASSLVTYYNEQFF; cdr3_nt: TGCGCCAGCAGCTTGGTTACATACTACAATGAGCAGTTCTTC
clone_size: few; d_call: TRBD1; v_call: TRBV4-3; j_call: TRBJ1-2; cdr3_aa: CASSQERGQGNGYTF; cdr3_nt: TGCGCCAGCAGCCAAGAAAGGGGACAGGGAAATGGCTACACCTTC